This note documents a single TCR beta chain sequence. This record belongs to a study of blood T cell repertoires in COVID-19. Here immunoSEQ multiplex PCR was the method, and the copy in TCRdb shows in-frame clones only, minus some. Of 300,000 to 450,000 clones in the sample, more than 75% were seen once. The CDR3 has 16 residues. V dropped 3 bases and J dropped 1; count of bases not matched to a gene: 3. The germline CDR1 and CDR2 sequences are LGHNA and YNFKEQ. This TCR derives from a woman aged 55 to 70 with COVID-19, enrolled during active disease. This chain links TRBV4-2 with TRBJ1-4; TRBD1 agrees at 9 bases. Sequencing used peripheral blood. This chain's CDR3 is CASSQSGQGTNEKLFF. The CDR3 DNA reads TGTGCCAGCAGCCAGTCGGGACAGGGAACTAATGAAAAACTGTTTTTT.